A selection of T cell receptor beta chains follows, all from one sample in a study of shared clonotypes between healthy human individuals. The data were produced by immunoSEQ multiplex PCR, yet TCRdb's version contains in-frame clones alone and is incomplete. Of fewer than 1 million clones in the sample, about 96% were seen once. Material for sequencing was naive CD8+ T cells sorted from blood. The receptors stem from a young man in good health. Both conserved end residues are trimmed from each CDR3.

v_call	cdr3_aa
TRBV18	ASSPGTGYNEQF
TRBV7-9	ASSQDLGTYEQY
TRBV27	ASSLVNGYNEQF
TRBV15	ATSISLTEMNTEAF
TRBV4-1	ASSQKGGSPLVNEQF
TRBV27	ASSLSFGAATDTQY
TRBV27	ASSLGPSGYEQY
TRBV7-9	ASSPTGVGAQNIQY
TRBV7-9	ASSTGTGLYEQY
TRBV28	ASSSHVLGQDYNEQF
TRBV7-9	ASSLGVDRDHEQY
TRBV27	ASSQGRGYEQY
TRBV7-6	ASSLASGRAFEGANVLT
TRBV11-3	ASSSPTSSEQY
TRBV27	ASSLLGNNYEQY
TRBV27	ASSLSDRGLEQY
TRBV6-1	ASSEGREQETQY